This T cell receptor (beta chain) emerged from a study of post-analysis software for immune sequencing data. Study as a whole: The disease courses spanned relapsing-remitting, secondary progressive and progressive-relapsing forms of multiple sclerosis.

This CDR3 has 12 residues. The germline CDR1 and CDR2 sequences are SNHLY and FYNNEI. V gave up 4 bases and J gave up 0 bases, with 3 bases separating them. Comment on this clonotype: The target antigen is unknown.

The TCR beta cDNA libraries carried unique molecular identifiers. It was from about 0.94 to 9.7 million T cells that about 540,000 cDNA molecules came. Via MiXCR, TCRdb re-called the PCR reads, giving one row per CDR3 protein. The data hold 350,000 to 500,000 distinct CDR3 sequences, with 35% to 45% observed a single time. Findings and limits, study-wide: Patients carried several TRBV segments more frequently than controls did, and TRBV5-6, TRBV5-1 and TRBV20-1 were among them. Significantly decreased normalized Chao1 diversity was recorded for multiple sclerosis patients relative to controls.

Sequenced: blood. The receptor was isolated from a girl aged 2 to 10 with multiple sclerosis. V and J are TRBV2 and TRBJ1-1; D is uncertain. In nucleotides, the CDR3 is TGTGCCAGCAGTGTTCTGAACACTGAAGCTTTCTTT. Its translation is CASSVLNTEAFF.